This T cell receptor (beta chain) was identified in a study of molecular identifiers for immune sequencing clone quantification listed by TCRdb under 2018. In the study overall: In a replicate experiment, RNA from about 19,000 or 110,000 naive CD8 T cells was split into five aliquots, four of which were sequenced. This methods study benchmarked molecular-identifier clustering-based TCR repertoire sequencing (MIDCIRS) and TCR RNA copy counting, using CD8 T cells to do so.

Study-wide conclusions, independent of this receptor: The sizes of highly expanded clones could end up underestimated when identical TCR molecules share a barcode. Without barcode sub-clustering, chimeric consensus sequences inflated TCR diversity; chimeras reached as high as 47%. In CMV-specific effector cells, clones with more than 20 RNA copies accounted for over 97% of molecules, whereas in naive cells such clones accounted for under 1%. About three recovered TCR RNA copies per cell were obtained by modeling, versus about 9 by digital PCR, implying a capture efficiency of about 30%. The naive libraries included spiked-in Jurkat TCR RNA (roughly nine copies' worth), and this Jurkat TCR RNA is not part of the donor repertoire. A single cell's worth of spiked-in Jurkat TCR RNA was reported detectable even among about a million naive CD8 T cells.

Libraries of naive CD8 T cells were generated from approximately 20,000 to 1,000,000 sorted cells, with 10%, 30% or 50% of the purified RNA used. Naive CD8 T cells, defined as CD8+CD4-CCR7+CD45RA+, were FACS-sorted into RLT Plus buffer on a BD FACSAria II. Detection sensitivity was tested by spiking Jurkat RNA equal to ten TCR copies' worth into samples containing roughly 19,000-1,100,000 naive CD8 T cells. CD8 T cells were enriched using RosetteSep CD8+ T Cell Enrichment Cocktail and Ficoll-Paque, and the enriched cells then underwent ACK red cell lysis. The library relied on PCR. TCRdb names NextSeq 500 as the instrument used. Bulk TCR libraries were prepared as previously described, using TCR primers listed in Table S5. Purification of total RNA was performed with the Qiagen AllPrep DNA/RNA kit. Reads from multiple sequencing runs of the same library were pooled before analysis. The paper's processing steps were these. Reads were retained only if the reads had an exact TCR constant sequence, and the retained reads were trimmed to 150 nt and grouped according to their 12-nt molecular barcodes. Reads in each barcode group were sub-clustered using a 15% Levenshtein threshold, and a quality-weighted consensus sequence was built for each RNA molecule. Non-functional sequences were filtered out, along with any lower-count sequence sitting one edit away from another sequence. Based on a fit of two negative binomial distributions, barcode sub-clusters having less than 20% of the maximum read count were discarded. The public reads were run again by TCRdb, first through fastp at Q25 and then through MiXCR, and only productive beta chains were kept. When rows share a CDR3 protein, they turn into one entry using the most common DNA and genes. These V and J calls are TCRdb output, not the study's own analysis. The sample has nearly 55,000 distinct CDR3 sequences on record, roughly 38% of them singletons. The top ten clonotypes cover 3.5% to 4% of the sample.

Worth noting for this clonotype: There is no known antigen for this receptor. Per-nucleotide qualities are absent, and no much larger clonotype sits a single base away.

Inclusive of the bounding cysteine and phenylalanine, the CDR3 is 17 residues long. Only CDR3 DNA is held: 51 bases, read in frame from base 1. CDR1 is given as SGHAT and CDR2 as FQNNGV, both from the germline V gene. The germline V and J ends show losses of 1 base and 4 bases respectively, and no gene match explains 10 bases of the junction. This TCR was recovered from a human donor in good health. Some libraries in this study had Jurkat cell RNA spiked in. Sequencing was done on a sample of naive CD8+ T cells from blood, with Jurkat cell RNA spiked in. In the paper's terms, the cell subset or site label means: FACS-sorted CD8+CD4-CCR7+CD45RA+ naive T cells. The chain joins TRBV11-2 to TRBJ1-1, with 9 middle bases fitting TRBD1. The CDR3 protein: CASSLGTPGQGTTEAFF. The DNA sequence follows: TGTGCCAGCAGCTTAGGCACTCCGGGACAGGGTACCACTGAAGCTTTCTTT.